One sample yielded the 30 T cell receptor beta chains listed below, sequenced in a study of T cells in Graves' hyperthyroidism and ophthalmopathy. Amplification yielded TCR beta CDR3 regions, with RNA transcripts as the source. A first-round RT-PCR of the TCR CDR3 used the HTBI primer set. TCRdb passed the multiplex PCR reads through MiXCR, listing each CDR3 protein once. Altogether approximately 400,000 distinct CDR3 sequences are present, approximately 14% being singletons, with the ten largest covering 11% to 15%. The specimen sequenced was blood. The receptors were gathered from a woman aged 18-29 years with Graves' hyperthyroidism.

Many counts were recorded for this clonotype. The chain carries TRBV12-3 or TRBV12-4 and TRBJ1-5, with TRBD1 matching over 7 bases. The CDR3 runs to 14 residues. The V and J ends lost 3 bases and 4 bases, in that order; junction bases with no gene match: 3. CDR3: CASSLDRMNQPQHF. The DNA of the CDR3 is TGTGCCAGCAGTTTGGACAGGATGAATCAGCCCCAGCATTTT.

The rearrangement links TRBV18 to TRBJ2-7; TRBD2 might be the D (6 bases). Germline V gives CDR1 KGHSH, CDR2 LQKENI. This CDR3 is built from 14 residues. Trimming took 8 bases from V and 3 from J, leaving 17 bases between them. For the CDR3, the DNA is TGTGCCAGCAGCCCGCGCGGGACCTTCTACGAGCAGTACTTC. It codes for CASSPRGTFYEQYF.

The chain combines TRBV5-6 with TRBJ2-1; D ambiguous. V lost 1 base and J 6 bases, leaving 8 bases between the germline ends. Germline V gene data show CDR1 as SGHDT and CDR2 as YYEEEE. This CDR3 is 13 amino acids long. Here the CDR3 DNA reads TGTGCCAGCAGCTTGTCTGACCGCAATGAGCAGTTCTTC. It encodes CASSLSDRNEQFF. The full variable domain, completed using reference TRBV5-6 and TRBJ2-1, is DAGVTQSPTHLIKTRGQQVTLRCSPKSGHDTVSWYQQALGQGPQFIFQYYEEEERQRGNFPDRFSGHQFPNYSSELNVNALLLGDSALYLCASSLSDRNEQFFGPGTRLTVL.

This clonotype was counted ten times or more. The V call is TRBV2, the J call TRBJ2-7; possibly TRBD2 for D (6 bases). CDR1 is SNHLY, CDR2 FYNNEI, per germline. The CDR3 length is 14 residues. Trimming removed 4 bases from V and 5 bases from J, with 15 bases in between. CDR3 in DNA: TGTGCCAGCAGTGCGTCGCGTAGCGGCAACGAGCAGTACTTC. Amino acids: CASSASRSGNEQYF.

This clonotype was counted at least ten times. The genes are TRBV20-1 and TRBJ2-1; D remains unclear. The CDR3 length is 15 residues. Germline V gives CDR1 DFQATT, CDR2 SNEGSKA (reference sequence). Trimming took off 0 bases at V and 7 bases at J, with 16 bases between the two ends. CDR3 sequence: CSARDPLSVRNEQFF. The CDR3 DNA follows: TGCAGTGCTAGAGATCCCCTTTCGGTCAGGAATGAGCAGTTCTTC.

This chain joins TRBV2 and TRBJ2-3, with D maybe TRBD1 (5 bases). The J call is doubtful: the DNA matches TRBJ1-5 better. The germline V gene has CDR1 SNHLY and CDR2 FYNNEI. The CDR3 length is 14 residues. The CDR3 DNA sequence: TGTGCCAGCACGGGACTAGCGGAAACAGATACGCAGCATTTT. Translated: CASTGLAETDTQHF.

This clonotype was recorded at least ten times. This chain connects TRBV4-1 to TRBJ2-7; 8 bases are shared with TRBD2. Germline CDR1 MGHRA, CDR2 YSYEKL. The CDR3 extends over 13 amino acids. Trimming cost V 4 bases and J 9 bases; bases outside gene matches: 8. The CDR3 loop is CASSRSLAGRQYF. CDR3 sequence (DNA): TGCGCCAGCAGCCGATCTCTAGCGGGCAGGCAGTACTTC.

There are many counts of this clonotype. The chain recombines TRBV5-1 with TRBJ1-2, with 10 bases identical to TRBD1. With V trimmed by 0 bases and J by 4 bases, 9 bases remained unmatched. CDR3 size: 17 residues. Germline values: CDR1 SGHRS, CDR2 YFSETQ. CDR3 in DNA: TGCGCCAGCAGCTTGGATGCGACAGGGGGCGGTATCTATGGCTACACCTTC. Translating gives CASSLDATGGGIYGYTF.

This clonotype has at least ten counts. J is TRBJ2-1 and V is TRBV5-8, with TRBD1 as a possible D gene (5 bases). There are 13 residues in the CDR3. CDR1 is SGHTS, CDR2 YDEGEE, per germline. The V end lost 1 base, the J end lost 7 bases, and 9 bases lay between the germline ends. CDR3 residues: CASSLLGRNEQFF. The CDR3 nucleotides are TGTGCCAGCAGCTTGCTGGGGCGGAATGAGCAGTTCTTC.

The chain links TRBV18 to TRBJ1-1; D unresolved. Germline-derived CDR1 and CDR2 are KGHSH and LQKENI. The CDR3 extends over 15 amino acids. V lost 3 bases, J lost 11 bases, and 22 bases lay in between. In DNA, the CDR3 is TGTGCCAGCTCACCCGCCTCGGTGATTTTTCCCCGGGCTTTCTTT. It codes for CASSPASVIFPRAFF. Combining the CDR3 with reference TRBV18 and TRBJ1-1 gives the whole variable domain NAGVMQNPRHLVRRRGQEARLRCSPMKGHSHVYWYRQLPEEGLKFMVYLQKENIIDESGMPKERFSAEFPKEGPSILRIQQVVRGDSAAYFCASSPASVIFPRAFFGQGTRLTVV.

CDR3 DNA: TGCGCCAGCAGCTTGAGTGAGCGGGGGCCCACAGATACGCAGTATTTT. This translates into CASSLSERGPTDTQYF. This rearrangement joins TRBV5-1 to TRBJ2-3; the match to TRBD2 covers 8 bases. The CDR3 sequence is 16 residues long. The germline V gene encodes CDR1 SGHRS and CDR2 YFSETQ. Trimming at V came to 1 base and at J to 2 bases, leaving 6 bases not matched to a gene.

The table lists this clonotype with a few counts. The CDR3 loop is CAFWEETQYF. CDR3 DNA sequence: TGTGCCTTTTGGGAAGAGACCCAGTACTTC. This sequence joins TRBV7-9 and TRBJ2-5; D not certain. V was trimmed by 11 bases and J by 3 bases, leaving 7 bases between them. There are 10 residues in the CDR3. Germline V gene data show CDR1 as SEHNR and CDR2 as FQNEAQ (reference sequence).

This clonotype showed up many times. The V and J genes are TRBV20-1 and TRBJ1-1; D is unclear. CDR1 and CDR2 from the germline V gene are DFQATT and SNEGSKA (reference sequence). With 2 bases removed from V and 1 base from J, the gap between germline ends came to 17 bases. This CDR3 region has 16 residues. The CDR3 coding sequence is TGCAGTGCTAGATGGCCGGCTGGGCAGCGGAACACTGAAGCTTTCTTT. It is translated as CSARWPAGQRNTEAFF.

The gene calls are TRBV7-9 and TRBJ2-5, with D perhaps TRBD1 or TRBD2 (7 bases each). Germline CDR1 is SEHNR and CDR2 is FQNEAQ (reference sequence). V gave up 6 bases and J gave up 14 bases, with 19 bases separating them. The CDR3 contains 12 residues. CDR3: CASRHDREGLYF. CDR3 sequence (DNA): TGTGCCAGCAGACACGACAGGGAGGGCTTATACTTC.

This clonotype was found many times. The gene calls are TRBV11-2 and TRBJ2-1; 7 positions agree with TRBD1. The CDR3 is 13 residues long. J gave up 4 bases and V 5 bases, and 2 bases lay outside the gene matches. In germline, CDR1 is SGHAT, CDR2 FQNNGV. DNA of the CDR3: TGTGCCAGCAGCACGACAGGGTACAATGAGCAGTTCTTC. Protein sequence: CASSTTGYNEQFF.

This clonotype showed up many times. The chain is built from TRBV6-1 and TRBJ2-7; D uncertain. Trimming stripped 0 bases from V and 1 base from J, with 10 bases between. Germline V gene sequence: CDR1 MNHNS, CDR2 SASEGT. There are 15 residues in the CDR3. The CDR3 spells CASSEAGASSYEQYF. In nucleotides, the CDR3 is TGTGCCAGCAGTGAAGCCGGAGCTTCTTCCTACGAGCAGTACTTC.

This clonotype was observed at least ten times. The chain is built from TRBV20-1 and TRBJ1-5; D remains ambiguous. Between the trimmed V and J ends, which lost 0 bases and 3 bases, there was a span of 9 bases. Per germline, CDR1 DFQATT and CDR2 SNEGSKA (reference sequence). This CDR3 has 14 amino acids. The DNA for the CDR3 is TGCAGTGCTAGAGATGCAGTCTACAATCAGCCCCAGCATTTT. Its translation is CSARDAVYNQPQHF.

This clonotype was detected ten times or more. The V gene is TRBV2, the J gene TRBJ2-7; the D is unclear. CDR1 SNHLY and CDR2 FYNNEI come from the germline V gene. V was clipped by 8 bases and J by 4 bases, with 18 bases between them. The CDR3 runs 14 residues. CDR3 protein: CASYPPRPPYEQYF. The CDR3 DNA follows: TGTGCCAGCTACCCACCAAGGCCCCCGTACGAGCAGTACTTC.

This clonotype was counted many times. V usage is TRBV7-8 and J usage is TRBJ1-4; 7 bases align to TRBD1. From germline, CDR1 is SGHVS and CDR2 FQNEAQ. V was clipped by 5 bases and J by 0 bases; unmatched bases: 18. The CDR3 is 20 residues long. CDR3 sequence reads: CASSKHRGGVTFTTNEKLFF. The CDR3 DNA follows: TGTGCCAGCAGCAAGCACAGGGGAGGGGTAACTTTTACAACTAATGAAAAACTGTTTTTT. The variable domain in full, with the rest retrieved from reference TRBV7-8 and TRBJ1-4, is GAGVSQSPRYKVAKRGQDVALRCDPISGHVSLFWYQQALGQGPEFLTYFQNEAQLDKSGLPSDRFFAERPEGSVSTLKIQRTQQEDSAVYLCASSKHRGGVTFTTNEKLFFGSGTQLSVL.

J is TRBJ2-3 and V is TRBV7-8; 10 bases agree with TRBD2. Germline V CDR1 and CDR2: SGHVS, FQNEAQ. This CDR3 is 17 amino acids long. V gave up 0 bases and J gave up 3 bases; unmatched junction bases: 6. The CDR3 spells CASSLARLAGATDTQYF. Here the CDR3 DNA reads TGTGCCAGCAGCTTAGCGCGGCTAGCGGGGGCGACAGATACGCAGTATTTT.

This clonotype was found many times. The chain employs TRBV11-2 and TRBJ2-3, with 11 bases that match TRBD1. CDR3 length equals 16 residues. The V gene end was trimmed by 3 bases and the J gene end by 5 bases; junction bases not matched to a gene: 7. The germline V gene encodes CDR1 SGHAT and CDR2 FQNNGV. The CDR3 nucleotides read TGTGCCAGCAGCTTCCCCAGGACAGGGGGCAAAGATACGCAGTATTTT. It specifies CASSFPRTGGKDTQYF.

This clonotype was seen many times. The chain joins TRBV20-1 to TRBJ1-6; TRBD1 might be the D (6 bases). Germline-derived CDR1 and CDR2 are DFQATT and SNEGSKA (reference sequence). V lost 1 base to trimming and J lost 3 bases, with 7 bases between them. The CDR3 extends over 14 amino acids. DNA of the CDR3: TGCAGTGCTAGAGGACAGGTCTATAATTCACCCCTCCACTTT. It yields the protein CSARGQVYNSPLHF.

V gene TRBV5-1 combines with J gene TRBJ1-3; D is unclear. Looked up from germline, CDR1 is SGHRS and CDR2 is YFSETQ. The CDR3 runs to 18 residues. The V gene lost 4 bases and the J gene lost 1 base, with 21 bases spanning the gap. Here the CDR3 reads CASSPTRPGRTSGNTIYF. DNA for the CDR3: TGCGCCAGCAGCCCTACCCGTCCCGGCAGGACTTCTGGAAACACCATATATTTT.

A few counts support this clonotype. The rearrangement joins TRBV29-1 to TRBJ2-7; no definite D call. V was trimmed by 6 bases and J by 2 bases, leaving 11 bases between them. The CDR3 has 12 amino acids. Germline CDR1 reads SQVTM; CDR2 reads ANQGSEA. For the CDR3, the DNA is TGCAGCGTCCTGGTCGGCCCCTACGAGCAGTACTTC. Its protein product is CSVLVGPYEQYF.

Ten or more counts support this clonotype. The chain carries TRBV2 and TRBJ1-1; 9 positions agree with TRBD1. The germline gives CDR1 SNHLY, CDR2 FYNNEI. The V segment lost 7 bases and the J segment 4 bases; nucleotides outside the gene matches: 10. The CDR3 length is 15 residues. Here the CDR3 reads CASNGQGSGVTEAFF. The CDR3 DNA reads TGTGCCAGCAACGGACAGGGGTCGGGAGTCACTGAAGCTTTCTTT.

This clonotype was recorded many times. The chain uses TRBV6-6 and TRBJ1-1, with unresolved D. Per the germline V gene, CDR1 is MNHNY and CDR2 is SVGAGI (reference sequence). The V and J ends lost 2 bases and 0 bases respectively, with 4 bases between them. The CDR3 is 13 residues long. CDR3 protein: CASSYRMNTEAFF. DNA of the CDR3: TGTGCCAGCAGTTACAGGATGAACACTGAAGCTTTCTTT.

The J gene is TRBJ1-6, the V gene TRBV19; unclear D gene. The CDR3 contains 13 residues. Trimming removed 8 bases at V and 9 bases at J, with 14 bases between. Germline V gene sequence: CDR1 LNHDA, CDR2 SQIVND (reference sequence). The CDR3 nucleotides read TGTGCCAGTGGACGGGCCCCCGGTTCACCCCTCCACTTT. It encodes CASGRAPGSPLHF.

This clonotype was seen more than once but under ten times. CDR3 nucleotides: TGCGCCAGCAGCCCCTGGCCAGGAGAGGGTACGCAGTATTTT. It yields the protein CASSPWPGEGTQYF. This rearrangement joins TRBV5-1 to TRBJ2-3; tentative D call: TRBD2 (5 bases). Trimming took off 4 bases at V and 8 bases at J, with 17 bases between the two ends. Germline CDR1 is SGHRS and CDR2 is YFSETQ. CDR3 length: 14 residues.

Points on this clonotype: A much larger clone lies one base from this, so it may be a read error. J is TRBJ1-6 and V is TRBV28; no reliable D call. This CDR3 has 16 residues. The germline gives CDR1 MDHEN, CDR2 SYDVKM. The CDR3 sequence is CASSLSASSYNSPRHF. Here the CDR3 DNA reads TGTGCCAGCAGTTTATCGGCCAGCTCCTATAATTCACCCCGCCACTTT.

This clonotype was observed many times. This chain uses TRBV7-9 with TRBJ2-2; tentative D call: TRBD1 (6 bases). CDR1 SEHNR and CDR2 FQNEAQ come from the germline V gene (reference sequence). Trimming stripped 4 bases from V and 2 bases from J, with 11 bases between. This CDR3 spans 15 amino acids. The CDR3 DNA follows: TGTGCCAGCAGCTGGAACAGGGTCAACACCGGGGAGCTGTTTTTT. This codes for CASSWNRVNTGELFF.